This record looks at one T cell receptor (beta chain) sequence and its context. This record belongs to a study of blood T cell repertoires in COVID-19. Germline CDR1 reads SGHVS; CDR2 reads FNYEAQ. V was cut by 4 bases and J by 7 bases, with 10 bases left in between. This CDR3 comprises 13 residues. Per the study methods: Researchers report that nucleated cell counts were estimated from reference gene primer amplification. Using immunoSEQ multiplex PCR, the repertoire was profiled, and TCRdb retains in-frame clones only, with some absent. That table is the source of V, J and clone size, and D and trimming were worked out from the DNA. The table includes roughly 100,000 clones, roughly 85% detected once.

The origin of this receptor is a man in his fifties in a cohort sampled during active COVID-19. This chain links TRBV7-6 with TRBJ2-2, with D possibly matching TRBD1 (6 bases). The sample consisted of peripheral blood. CDR3 in amino acids: CASSSGEIGELFF. DNA for the CDR3: TGTGCCAGCAGCTCAGGGGAGATCGGGGAGCTGTTTTTT.